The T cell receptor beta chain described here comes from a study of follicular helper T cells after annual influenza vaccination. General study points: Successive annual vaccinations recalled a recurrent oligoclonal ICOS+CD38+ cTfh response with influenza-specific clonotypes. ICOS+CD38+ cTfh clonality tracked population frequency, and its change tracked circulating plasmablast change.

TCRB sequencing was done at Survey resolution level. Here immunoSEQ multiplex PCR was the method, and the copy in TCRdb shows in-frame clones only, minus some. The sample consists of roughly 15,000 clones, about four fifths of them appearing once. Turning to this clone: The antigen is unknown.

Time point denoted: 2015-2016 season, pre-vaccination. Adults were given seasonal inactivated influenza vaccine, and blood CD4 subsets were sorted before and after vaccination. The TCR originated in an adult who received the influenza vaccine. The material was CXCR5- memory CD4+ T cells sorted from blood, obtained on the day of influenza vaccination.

This CDR3 is CASTVRDMGFLRPEAFF. CDR3 DNA sequence: TGTGCCAGCACGGTCCGGGACATGGGGTTTTTAAGACCTGAAGCTTTCTTT. The chain couples TRBV5-4 to TRBJ1-1; maybe TRBD1 (6 bases). Germline V gene lookup returns CDR1 SGHNT and CDR2 YYREEE (reference sequence). This CDR3 comprises 17 residues. V was pared by 6 bases and J by 6 bases, with 27 bases between. Looking up the rest from reference TRBV5-4 and TRBJ1-1 gives the full variable domain: ETGVTQSPTHLIKTRGQQVTLRCSSQSGHNTVSWYQQALGQGPQFIFQYYREEENGRGNFPPRFSGLQFPNYSSELNVNALELDDSALYLCASTVRDMGFLRPEAFFGQGTRLTVV.